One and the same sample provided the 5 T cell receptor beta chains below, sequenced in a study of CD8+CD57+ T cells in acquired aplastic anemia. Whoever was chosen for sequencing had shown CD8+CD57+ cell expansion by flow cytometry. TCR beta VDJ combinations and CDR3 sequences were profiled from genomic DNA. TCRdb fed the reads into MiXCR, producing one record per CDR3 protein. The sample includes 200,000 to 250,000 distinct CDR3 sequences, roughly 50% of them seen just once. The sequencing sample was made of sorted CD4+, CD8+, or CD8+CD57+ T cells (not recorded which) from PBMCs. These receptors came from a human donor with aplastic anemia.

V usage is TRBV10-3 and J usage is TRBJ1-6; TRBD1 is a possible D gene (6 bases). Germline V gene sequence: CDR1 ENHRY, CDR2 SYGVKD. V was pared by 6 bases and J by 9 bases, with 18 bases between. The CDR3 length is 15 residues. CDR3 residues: CAIRDTGNRCSPLHF. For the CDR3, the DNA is TGTGCCATCAGGGACACAGGGAATAGGTGTTCACCCCTCCACTTT.

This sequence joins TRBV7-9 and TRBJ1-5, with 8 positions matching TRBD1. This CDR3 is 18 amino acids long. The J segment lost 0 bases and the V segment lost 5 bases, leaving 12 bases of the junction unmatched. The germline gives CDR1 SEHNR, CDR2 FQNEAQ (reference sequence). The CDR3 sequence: CASSPRQGWRASNQPQHF. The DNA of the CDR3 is TGTGCCAGCAGCCCTAGACAGGGGTGGCGAGCTAGCAATCAGCCCCAGCATTTT.

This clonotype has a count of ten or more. The CDR3 here is CATIKGQHSNQPQHF. The CDR3 DNA reads TGTGCCACCATAAAGGGGCAGCATAGCAATCAGCCCCAGCATTTT. The genes are TRBV24-1 and TRBJ1-5, with a possible D match to TRBD1 (5 bases). Per germline, CDR1 KGHDR and CDR2 SFDVKD. The V and J ends lost 8 bases and 0 bases respectively, with 13 bases between them. This CDR3 has 15 residues.

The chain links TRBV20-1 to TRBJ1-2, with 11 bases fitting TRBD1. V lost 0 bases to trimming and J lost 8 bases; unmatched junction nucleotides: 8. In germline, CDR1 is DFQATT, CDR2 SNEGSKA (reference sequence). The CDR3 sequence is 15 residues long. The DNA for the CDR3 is TGCAGTGCTAGAGACGGACAGGGGGCGGATTACGGCTACACCTTC. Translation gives CSARDGQGADYGYTF.

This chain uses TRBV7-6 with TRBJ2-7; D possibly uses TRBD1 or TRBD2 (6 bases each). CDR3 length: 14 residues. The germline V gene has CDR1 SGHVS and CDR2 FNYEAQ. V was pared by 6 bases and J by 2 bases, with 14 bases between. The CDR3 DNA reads TGTGCCAGCAGGGAAGGGGGGTTCGCCTACGAGCAGTACTTC. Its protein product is CASREGGFAYEQYF.